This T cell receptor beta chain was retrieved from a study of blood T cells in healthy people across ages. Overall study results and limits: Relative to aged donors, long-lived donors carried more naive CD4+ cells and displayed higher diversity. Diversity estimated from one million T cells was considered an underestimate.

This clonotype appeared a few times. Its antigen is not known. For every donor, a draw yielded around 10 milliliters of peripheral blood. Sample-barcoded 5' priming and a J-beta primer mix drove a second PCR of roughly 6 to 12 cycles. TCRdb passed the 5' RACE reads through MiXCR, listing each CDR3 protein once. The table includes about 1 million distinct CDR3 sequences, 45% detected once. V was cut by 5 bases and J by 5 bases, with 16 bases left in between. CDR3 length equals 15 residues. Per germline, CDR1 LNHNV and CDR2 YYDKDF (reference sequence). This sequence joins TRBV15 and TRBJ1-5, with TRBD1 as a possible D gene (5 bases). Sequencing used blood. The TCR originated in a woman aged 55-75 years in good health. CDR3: CATSGGRQHHQPQHF. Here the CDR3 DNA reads TGTGCCACCAGCGGCGGACGACAGCACCATCAGCCCCAGCATTTT.